Listed below are T cell receptor beta chains from one sample, sequenced in a study of control samples from healthy donors and cancer patients. Assay: immunoSEQ multiplex PCR; the TCRdb copy retains only in-frame clones and omits some. The table has roughly 160,000 clones, nearly 96% seen once. The sequencing sample was made of blood. The receptors stem from a woman aged 30 to 39 in good health. The CDR3 runs from the conserved cysteine through the conserved F or W. The order of the fields is J gene, V gene, CDR3 length, CDR3 protein.

TRBJ2-2	TRBV9	12	CASSGGDGELFF
TRBJ1-5	TRBV27	15	CASSTRGYSNQPQHF
TRBJ1-2	TRBV6-6	13	CASSYDRGYGYTF
TRBJ1-1	TRBV29-1	15	CSVGGQGGLDTEAFF
TRBJ2-5	TRBV19	15	CASSNNPGGKETQYF
TRBJ1-4	TRBV29-1	13	CSAVLWTDETLFF
TRBJ1-6	TRBV5-1	15	CASSLERGDNSPLHF
TRBJ2-4	TRBV7-9	15	CASSVTRLGGNIQYF
TRBJ1-1	TRBV3-1/TRBV3-2	18	CASSQGQGARGRNTEAFF
TRBJ2-5	TRBV5-5	15	CASSLLAGPRETQYF
TRBJ1-1	TRBV28	13	CASSTLGIPEAFF
TRBJ2-5	TRBV6-1	12	CASSEAWGTQYF
TRBJ2-3	TRBV30	14	CAWTGTSSTDTQYF
TRBJ2-1	TRBV5-4	15	CASSPLGSAYNEQFF
TRBJ1-2	TRBV6-1	14	CASSEGTPTYGYTF
TRBJ2-2	TRBV30	15	CAWSALGGSTGELFF
TRBJ2-2	TRBV11-2	14	CASSLFVTSGELFF
TRBJ2-3	TRBV6-2/TRBV6-3	14	CASSLGLPSDTQYF
TRBJ1-1	TRBV10-3	14	CAISSPVGAGEAFF
TRBJ2-7	TRBV4-1	13	CASSQERQDEQYF
TRBJ2-7	TRBV7-8	12	CASSSNHYEQYF
TRBJ1-3	TRBV5-4	15	CASSTPGGSGNTIYF
TRBJ2-1	TRBV4-1	20	CASSLLPGLAGWNKGNEQFF
TRBJ1-1	TRBV9	14	CASTGTSSNTEAFF
TRBJ1-5	TRBV21-1	12	CASSPGDQPQHF
TRBJ2-2	TRBV5-4	13	CASSSRNTGELFF
TRBJ2-6	TRBV6-2/TRBV6-3	16	CASSATGDSGANVLTF
TRBJ2-2	TRBV24-1	13	CATSSTFGGELFF
TRBJ1-6	TRBV25-1	14	CASRGTGGNSPLHF
TRBJ1-6	TRBV7-8	18	CASSLNPIQGSYNSPLHF
TRBJ1-1	TRBV10-3	14	CAISVRDRSTEAFF
TRBJ1-1	TRBV5-4	15	CASSAGQGLNTEAFF
TRBJ2-6	TRBV5-1	21	CASSPRGRGLNSYSGANVLTF
TRBJ2-3	TRBV19	14	CASSVGSGPDTQYF
TRBJ2-1	TRBV3-1/TRBV3-2	16	CASSLGATSFYNEQFF
TRBJ2-1	TRBV9	18	CASSAGTSGRGTYNEQFF
TRBJ2-1	TRBV18	17	CASSLIELAGGRDEQFF
TRBJ2-7	TRBV27	15	CASSTLAGGSYEQYF
TRBJ2-1	TRBV28	16	CASSPLGKSSYNEQFF
TRBJ2-5	TRBV7-2	15	CASAQGAFPSETQYF
TRBJ1-2	TRBV7-8	16	CASGPGQGDWDYGYTF
TRBJ2-7	TRBV5-8	14	CASSGRQGAREQYF
TRBJ2-3	TRBV28	12	CASSQGGDTQYF
TRBJ2-7	TRBV18	15	CASSLPGQGTYEQYF
TRBJ1-1	TRBV29-1	12	CSVAIPATEAFF
TRBJ2-7	TRBV3-1/TRBV3-2	14	CASSQRQGFYEQYF
TRBJ1-2	TRBV12-3/TRBV12-4	13	CASSSRGRDGYTF
TRBJ1-4	TRBV7-6	15	CASSLAIGGIEKLFF
TRBJ2-7	TRBV5-6	13	CASSFGGFNEQYF
TRBJ1-2	TRBV19	15	CASSRYRGINYGYTF